The entry that follows covers one T cell receptor (beta chain) sequence. As yet, its antigen is unknown. This specimen comes from a study of CXCR3-negative and CXCR3-positive naive CD8 T cells. Study findings and constraints: Both naive subsets, CXCR3-negative and CXCR3-positive, displayed similar TRBV-TRBJ usage, unlike memory cells. CXCR3-expressing naive cells carried TRB CDR3s more hydrophobic than those of CXCR3-negative naive cells. Naive subsets had comparable surface CD5; TCR strength was inferred from TRB CDR3 properties.

The CDR3 contains 15 residues. The V gene's germline CDR1 is SGHKS and CDR2 YYEKEE (reference sequence). The study made its TRB cDNA libraries by 5' RACE, adding UMI labels. After re-calling the 5' RACE reads, TCRdb lists one entry per CDR3 protein, DNA absent. Its clone listing holds some 150,000 distinct CDR3 sequences. Sequencing input: naive CXCR3+ CD8+ T cells from blood. Subset in this sample: CD45RO-CCR7+CD27+CD95- naive CD8+ T cells expressing CXCR3 (TNR3+). The genes are TRBV5-5 and TRBJ2-7; TCRdb reports TRBD2, a call that lacks DNA to check it against. This receptor was obtained from a human donor in good health. Some clones in this sample may be carry-over from other donors' samples. The CDR3 here is CASSLDSSGSYEQYF.